There are many counts of the clone carrying this T cell receptor beta chain. This specimen belongs to a study of regulatory T cells in long-lasting Graves disease. CDR3-region Arm-PCR and iRepertoire HTBI primers produced the TCR beta libraries. MiXCR, applied by TCRdb to the multiplex PCR reads, yields one record per CDR3 protein. The sample consists of around 430,000 distinct CDR3 sequences, approximately 23% of them appearing once. Time point described: persistent/refractory GD, antithyroid drugs over 5 years with positive TRAb. PBMCs were the source of the RNA used for TCR sequencing. The starting material was peripheral blood mononuclear cells (PBMCs), obtained when the disease was refractory, from a patient treated with antithyroid drugs. The receptor's source is a female donor with Graves disease.

Here the CDR3 reads CASSNQETQYF. CDR3 DNA sequence: TGTGCCAGCAGTAACCAAGAGACCCAGTACTTC. The chain recombines TRBV7-9 with TRBJ2-5; no definite D call. There are 11 residues in the CDR3. Germline CDR1 SEHNR, CDR2 FQNEAQ (reference sequence). Trimming removed 6 bases at V and 0 bases at J, with 2 bases between.